This T cell receptor (beta chain) derives from a study of identical twins. In TCRdb, the 5' RACE reads were re-called with MiXCR into one record per CDR3 protein. The profile shows 500,000 to 650,000 distinct CDR3 sequences, about a fifth of them singletons. Germline V gene data show CDR1 as SGHAT and CDR2 as FQDESV (reference sequence). The length of the CDR3 is 20 residues. Trimming removed 1 base from V and 5 bases from J; junction bases left unmatched: 20. The same sample was also used in a study of yellow fever vaccine responses in identical twins.

V gene TRBV11-1 combines with J gene TRBJ2-3; the match to TRBD1 covers 8 bases. The sequence was collected from a woman aged 18-30 years in good health. Sequences were obtained from CD4+ T cells sorted from blood. The CDR3 coding sequence is TGTGCCAGCAGCTTAGATTTACGGAAGCCGACAGGGGATGCGGGAGATACGCAGTATTTT. It encodes CASSLDLRKPTGDAGDTQYF.